The next 23 T cell receptor beta chains were all read from a single sample in a study of cytotoxic CD8 clonotypes in ibrutinib-treated CLL. The table came from immunoSEQ multiplex PCR; TCRdb's copy has only in-frame clones and leaves some out. Of around 330,000 clones in the sample, 60% to 80% are singletons; the top ten hold 5% to 6.5%. Sequenced here: PBMCs, sampled after 36 months of ibrutinib treatment. The receptors derive from a human donor with chronic lymphocytic leukemia.

The gene calls are TRBV6-5 and TRBJ1-1; D unresolved. Germline assignment: CDR1 MNHEY and CDR2 SVGAGI. With 2 bases removed from V and 0 bases from J, the gap between germline ends came to 7 bases. CDR3 length equals 14 residues. The CDR3 DNA reads as TGTGCCAGCAGTTACGGACCTATGAACACTGAAGCTTTCTTT. Its protein product is CASSYGPMNTEAFF.

The V and J genes are TRBV5-6 and TRBJ2-7, with no clear D. Germline V gene lookup returns CDR1 SGHDT and CDR2 YYEEEE. Between the trimmed V and J ends, which lost 3 bases and 1 base, there was a span of 11 bases. The length of the CDR3 is 14 residues. The CDR3 reads CASSSLIVSYEQYF. The DNA of the CDR3 is TGTGCCAGCAGCTCTTTAATCGTGTCCTACGAGCAGTACTTC.

The table lists this clone with a few counts. The J gene is TRBJ2-5, the V gene TRBV7-9, with D perhaps TRBD2 (5 bases). The CDR3 is 14 amino acids. Germline V gives CDR1 SEHNR, CDR2 FQNEAQ (reference sequence). V lost 3 bases, J lost 1 base, and 9 bases lay in between. The CDR3 sequence: CASSFPGVQETQYF. The CDR3 bases are TGTGCCAGCAGCTTCCCCGGGGTCCAAGAGACCCAGTACTTC.

DNA for the CDR3: TGTGCCAGCAGCCCCCGGACTGGCGTCGATGAGCAGTTCTTC. Amino acids: CASSPRTGVDEQFF. The chain uses TRBV7-6 and TRBJ2-1; D might be TRBD2 (5 bases). V lost 5 bases and J lost 8, with 16 bases in between. Germline-derived CDR1 and CDR2 are SGHVS and FNYEAQ. The CDR3 extends over 14 amino acids.

The rearrangement joins TRBV6-1 to TRBJ1-5; 9 nucleotides line up with TRBD1. From germline, CDR1 is MNHNS and CDR2 SASEGT. The trim removed 1 base at V and 6 bases at J, leaving 4 bases unmatched. There are 15 residues in the CDR3. This CDR3 is CASSEVTGGGQPQHF. CDR3 sequence (DNA): TGTGCCAGCAGTGAAGTTACAGGGGGCGGTCAGCCCCAGCATTTT.

The rearrangement joins TRBV7-9 to TRBJ1-5; 8 bases align to TRBD1. The germline V gene has CDR1 SEHNR and CDR2 FQNEAQ (reference sequence). V was clipped by 3 bases and J by 6 bases; unmatched bases: 4. The CDR3 totals 14 residues. In nucleotides, the CDR3 is TGTGCCAGCAGCTTCACAGGGGGTGGTCAGCCCCAGCATTTT. Translated, it gives CASSFTGGGQPQHF.

The chain has TRBV29-1 and TRBJ2-2; D uncertain. Germline V gene sequence: CDR1 SQVTM, CDR2 ANQGSEA. The CDR3 is 12 residues long. V gave up 7 bases and J gave up 7 bases, with 13 bases separating them. CDR3 nucleotides: TGCAGCGGCGCCCTAGGCCTCGGGGAGCTGTTTTTT. It yields the protein CSGALGLGELFF.

This clone was observed a few times. The chain has TRBV7-3 and TRBJ2-5, with TRBD2 matching 15 bases. There are 15 residues in the CDR3. V lost 3 bases to trimming and J lost 4 bases; unmatched junction nucleotides: 0. CDR1 SGHTA and CDR2 FQGTGA come from the germline V gene. The CDR3 sequence: CASSLGLAGGETQYF. The DNA for the CDR3 is TGTGCCAGCAGCTTGGGACTAGCGGGAGGAGAGACCCAGTACTTC. Full variable domain (missing parts from reference TRBV7-3 and TRBJ2-5): GAGVSQTPSNKVTEKGKYVELRCDPISGHTALYWYRQSLGQGPEFLIYFQGTGAADDSGLPNDRFFAVRPEGSVSTLKIQRTERGDSAVYLCASSLGLAGGETQYFGPGTRLLVL.

This chain links TRBV27 with TRBJ2-2; no clear D. The germline CDR1 and CDR2 sequences are MNHEY and SMNVEV (reference sequence). The CDR3 runs to 15 residues. V was shortened by 3 bases and J by 4 bases, with 12 bases between the two germline ends. CDR3 loop: CASSLRGLSTGELFF. The CDR3 nucleotides read TGTGCCAGCAGTTTGCGTGGCCTCTCCACCGGGGAGCTGTTTTTT.

The rearrangement joins TRBV29-1 to TRBJ2-7; a weak D match, TRBD2 (6 bases). Trimming pared 4 bases from V and 0 bases from J, leaving 7 bases between. CDR1 is SQVTM, CDR2 ANQGSEA, per germline. This CDR3 has 12 amino acids. In nucleotides, the CDR3 is TGCAGCGTTGGGAGGGCCTCCTACGAGCAGTACTTC. Translation gives CSVGRASYEQYF.

The chain combines TRBV28 with TRBJ1-2; D not certain. Trimming took 3 bases from V and 1 from J, leaving 12 bases between them. Germline assignment: CDR1 MDHEN and CDR2 SYDVKM. The CDR3 runs to 15 residues. CDR3 region: CASSFSLFYNYGYTF. CDR3 in DNA: TGTGCCAGCAGTTTTAGTCTATTCTATAACTATGGCTACACCTTC.

V gene TRBV1 combines with J gene TRBJ2-1. TRBV1 is flagged as a pseudogene. CDR3 length equals 14 residues. In nucleotides, the CDR3 is TGCACCAGCAGCCAAGTGAAGGGTAGGAATGAGCAGTTCTTC. Translated, it gives CTSSQVKGRNEQFF.

The chain joins TRBV27 to TRBJ1-6; D unresolved. The CDR3 spans 13 residues. V was clipped by 1 base and J by 6 bases, with 4 bases between them. Looked up from germline, CDR1 is MNHEY and CDR2 is SMNVEV (reference sequence). The CDR3 DNA reads TGTGCCAGCAGTTTATTCCCTAATTCACCCCTCCACTTT. This gives the protein CASSLFPNSPLHF.

This clone was observed a few times. The chain carries TRBV19 and TRBJ2-1; the match to TRBD2 covers 8 bases. The junction had 3 bases not matched to a gene; V was cut back by 1 base and J by 10 bases. Germline loops: CDR1 LNHDA, CDR2 SQIVND (reference sequence). The CDR3 contains 13 residues. The CDR3 sequence is CASSIAGGIEQFF. In DNA, the CDR3 is TGTGCCAGTAGTATAGCGGGAGGGATCGAGCAGTTCTTC.

Concerning this clone: Sequence at one end of the junction differs from germline and may be a read error. V gene TRBV2 combines with J gene TRBJ2-7, with 11 positions matching TRBD2. The CDR3 extends over 16 amino acids. CDR1 SNHLY and CDR2 FYNNEI come from the germline V gene. The CDR3 region has the DNA TGTGCCAGCAGCGAACGAGTCCTAGCGGGGGGCTCGACGCGTGGCTTC. This translates into CASSERVLAGGSTRGF.

The rearrangement uses TRBV27 and TRBJ1-1; D possibly corresponds to TRBD1 (5 bases). The CDR3 length is 16 residues. Trimming took off 5 bases at V and 5 bases at J, with 21 bases between the two ends. Germline V gives CDR1 MNHEY, CDR2 SMNVEV (reference sequence). Here the CDR3 reads CASSPYIQAVGTEAFF. CDR3 DNA: TGTGCCAGCAGTCCTTATATACAGGCGGTGGGGACTGAAGCTTTCTTT.

The V gene is TRBV9, the J gene TRBJ1-1, with D perhaps matching TRBD1 (5 bases). Germline-derived CDR1 and CDR2 are SGDLS and YYNGEE. V was shortened by 6 bases and J by 0 bases, with 15 bases between the two germline ends. CDR3 length: 15 amino acids. DNA for the CDR3: TGTGCCAGCACCGTGACAGCCTCAATGAACACTGAAGCTTTCTTT. It specifies CASTVTASMNTEAFF.

V usage is TRBV7-8 and J usage is TRBJ2-1; weak D call: TRBD1 (6 bases). Germline loops: CDR1 SGHVS, CDR2 FQNEAQ. CDR3 size: 14 residues. Deletions cut 5 bases from V and 5 bases from J, with 13 bases between. Here the CDR3 reads CASSTHRANNEQFF. The CDR3 region has the DNA TGTGCCAGCAGCACGCACAGGGCCAACAATGAGCAGTTCTTC. The full variable domain, rest sourced from reference TRBV7-8 and TRBJ2-1, is GAGVSQSPRYKVAKRGQDVALRCDPISGHVSLFWYQQALGQGPEFLTYFQNEAQLDKSGLPSDRFFAERPEGSVSTLKIQRTQQEDSAVYLCASSTHRANNEQFFGPGTRLTVL.

The chain employs TRBV9 and TRBJ2-3; the match to TRBD2 covers 7 bases. Germline-derived CDR1 and CDR2 are SGDLS and YYNGEE. The V segment lost 0 bases and the J segment 1 base; nucleotides outside the gene matches: 5. This CDR3 has 16 amino acids. The CDR3 DNA reads as TGTGCCAGCAGCGTAGATCCCGGGAGGCGCACAGATACGCAGTATTTT. Its translation is CASSVDPGRRTDTQYF.

The V and J genes are TRBV5-1 and TRBJ2-5; 10 bases fit TRBD1. CDR1 is SGHRS, CDR2 YFSETQ, per germline. The V and J ends lost 0 bases and 2 bases, in that order; junction bases with no gene match: 4. The CDR3 consists of 16 residues. The CDR3 protein is CASSLEPDRGQETQYF. DNA for the CDR3: TGCGCCAGCAGCTTGGAGCCGGACAGGGGGCAAGAGACCCAGTACTTC. Drawing the rest from reference TRBV5-1 and TRBJ2-5, the complete variable domain is KAGVTQTPRYLIKTRGQQVTLSCSPISGHRSVSWYQQTPGQGLQFLFEYFSETQRNKGNFPGRFSGRQFSNSRSEMNVSTLELGDSALYLCASSLEPDRGQETQYFGPGTRLLVL.

CDR3 loop: CASRRGYGNTIYF. DNA of the CDR3: TGTGCCAGCAGGAGAGGGTATGGAAACACCATATATTTT. This rearrangement joins TRBV6-5 to TRBJ1-3; D remains ambiguous. The germline CDR1 and CDR2 sequences are MNHEY and SVGAGI. Trimming cost V 6 bases and J 3 bases, with 9 bases left between them. CDR3 length equals 13 residues.

The chain is built from TRBV6-5 and TRBJ1-1; possible D gene TRBD1, 6 bases. Germline V gives CDR1 MNHEY, CDR2 SVGAGI. V shed 5 bases and J shed 11 bases, with 12 bases lying between them. The CDR3 covers 11 residues. The CDR3 coding sequence is TGTGCCAGCAGTGGAACAGGGTTGGCTTTCTTT. Amino acid sequence: CASSGTGLAFF.

As to this clone: A much larger clone differs from this one at a single base, so this may be a read error. This same CDR3 is encoded by further DNA sequences in the sample. The chain is built from TRBV25-1 and TRBJ2-7; D is unclear. Trimming removed 3 bases from V and 0 bases from J, with 0 bases in between. The CDR3 extends over 11 amino acids. Germline V gene data show CDR1 as MGHDK and CDR2 as SYGVNS. CDR3 DNA: TGTGCCAGCAGTGACTCCTACGAGCAGTACTTC. Protein: CASSDSYEQYF.